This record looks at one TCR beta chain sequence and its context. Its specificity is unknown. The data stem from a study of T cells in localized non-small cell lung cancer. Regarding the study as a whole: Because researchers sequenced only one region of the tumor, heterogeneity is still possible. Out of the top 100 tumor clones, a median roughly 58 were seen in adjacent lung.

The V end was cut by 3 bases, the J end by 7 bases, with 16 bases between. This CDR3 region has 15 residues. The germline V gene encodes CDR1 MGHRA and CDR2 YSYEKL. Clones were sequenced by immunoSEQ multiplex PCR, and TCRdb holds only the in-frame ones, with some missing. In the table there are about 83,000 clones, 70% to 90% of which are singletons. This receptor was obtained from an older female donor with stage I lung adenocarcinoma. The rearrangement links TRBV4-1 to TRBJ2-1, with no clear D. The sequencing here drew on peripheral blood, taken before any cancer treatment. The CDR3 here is CASSHDSGVGNEQFF. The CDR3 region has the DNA TGCGCCAGCAGCCACGATAGTGGGGTAGGGAATGAGCAGTTCTTC.